This TCR beta chain was profiled in a study of lymphopenia after photon versus proton radiotherapy. Details on this clone: Its specificity is not known.

Assay used: immunoSEQ multiplex PCR; TCRdb lists only in-frame clones, some missing. The sample carries 150,000 or so clones, about 88% recorded once. Study-wide findings and caveats: In patients who died, overall survival fell as post-nadir TCR diversity dropped more. Post-nadir diversity loss with photons came from oligoclonal expansion, particularly CD8+ Temra cells. Authors raise, but do not show, better survival with proton therapy.

Trimming left V 4 bases short and J 5 bases short, with 18 bases between. The CDR3 has 16 residues. Germline V CDR1 and CDR2: SGHTS, YDEGEE. The rearrangement joins TRBV5-8 to TRBJ1-4, with D possibly TRBD1 on 6 matching bases. The source was peripheral blood, collected from a patient treated with photon-based radiotherapy. The receptor was isolated from a man between 45 and 60 years old with gastric cancer. In nucleotides, the CDR3 is TGTGCCAGCAGCATACCTACGGGACAAGTAAATGAAAAACTGTTTTTT. Encoded protein: CASSIPTGQVNEKLFF.